This T cell receptor (beta chain) is from a study of blood T cell repertoires in COVID-19. Study context: COVID-19 samples collected from the United States, Italy and Spain covered acute and convalescent phases. In each case, the material was cDNA or gDNA derived from T cells, B-cell-depleted T cells, or PBMCs.

Per the original methods: Amplified reference gene primers provided the basis for estimating nucleated cell counts. This table comes from immunoSEQ multiplex PCR, and its TCRdb copy is limited to in-frame clones, with some not included. V, J and clone size reflect that table, while D and trimming were determined from the DNA. The repertoire holds about 200,000 clones, with about nine tenths as singletons. After removal of 0 bases from V and 4 bases from J, the junction contained 5 bases not matched to a gene. There are 14 residues in the CDR3. Per germline, CDR1 GTSNPN and CDR2 SVGIG (reference sequence).

Specimen: peripheral blood. This clonotype was sampled from a young man with active or convalescent COVID-19. V gene TRBV30 combines with J gene TRBJ2-7; the match to TRBD2 covers 8 bases. In nucleotides, the CDR3 is TGTGCCTGGAGTGTATATGGCGGGAGGTACGAGCAGTACTTC. Protein sequence: CAWSVYGGRYEQYF. Filled out from reference TRBV30 and TRBJ2-7, the complete variable domain reads SQTIHQWPATLVQPVGSPLSLECTVEGTSNPNLYWYRQAAGRGLQLLFYSVGIGQISSEVPQNLSASRPQDRQFILSSKKLLLSDSGFYLCAWSVYGGRYEQYFGPGTRLTVT.